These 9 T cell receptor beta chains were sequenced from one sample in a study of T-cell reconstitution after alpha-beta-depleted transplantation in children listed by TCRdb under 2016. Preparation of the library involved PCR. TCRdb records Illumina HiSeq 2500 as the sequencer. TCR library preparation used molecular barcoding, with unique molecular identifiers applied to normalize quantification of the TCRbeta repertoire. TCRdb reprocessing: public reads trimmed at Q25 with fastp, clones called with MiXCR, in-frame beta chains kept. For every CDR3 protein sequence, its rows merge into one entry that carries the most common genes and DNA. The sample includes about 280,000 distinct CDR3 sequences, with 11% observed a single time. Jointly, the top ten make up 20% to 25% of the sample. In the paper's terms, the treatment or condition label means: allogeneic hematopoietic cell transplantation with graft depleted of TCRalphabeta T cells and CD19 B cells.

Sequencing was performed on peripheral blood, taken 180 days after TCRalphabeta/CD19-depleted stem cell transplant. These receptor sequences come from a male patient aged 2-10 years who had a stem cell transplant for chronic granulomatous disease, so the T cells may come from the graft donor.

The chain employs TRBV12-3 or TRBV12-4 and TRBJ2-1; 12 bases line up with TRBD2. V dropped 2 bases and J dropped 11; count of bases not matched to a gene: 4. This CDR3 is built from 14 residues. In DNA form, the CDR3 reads TGTGCCAGCAGTTTACTAGCGGGGGGGTATAAGCAGTTCTTC. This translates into CASSLLAGGYKQFF.

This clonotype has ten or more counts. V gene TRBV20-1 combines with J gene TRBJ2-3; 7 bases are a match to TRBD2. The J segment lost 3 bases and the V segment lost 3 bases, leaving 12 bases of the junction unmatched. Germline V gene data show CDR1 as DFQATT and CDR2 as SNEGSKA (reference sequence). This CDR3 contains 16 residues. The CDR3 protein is CSARPPGLSLTDTQYF. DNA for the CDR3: TGCAGTGCTAGGCCCCCGGGACTATCCCTTACAGATACGCAGTATTTT.

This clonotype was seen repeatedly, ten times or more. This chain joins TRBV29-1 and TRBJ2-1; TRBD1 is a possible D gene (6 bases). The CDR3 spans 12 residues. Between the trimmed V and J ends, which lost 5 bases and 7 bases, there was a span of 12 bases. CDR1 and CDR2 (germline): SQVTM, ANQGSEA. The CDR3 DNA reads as TGCAGCGTTAACAGGGAAATAAATGAGCAGTTCTTC. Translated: CSVNREINEQFF.

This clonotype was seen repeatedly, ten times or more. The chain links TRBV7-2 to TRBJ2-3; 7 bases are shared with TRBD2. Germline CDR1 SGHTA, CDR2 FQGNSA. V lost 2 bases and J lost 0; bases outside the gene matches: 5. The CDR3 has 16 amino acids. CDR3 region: CASSLNGRLSTDTQYF. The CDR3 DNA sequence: TGTGCCAGCAGCTTAAACGGGAGGCTCAGCACAGATACGCAGTATTTT.

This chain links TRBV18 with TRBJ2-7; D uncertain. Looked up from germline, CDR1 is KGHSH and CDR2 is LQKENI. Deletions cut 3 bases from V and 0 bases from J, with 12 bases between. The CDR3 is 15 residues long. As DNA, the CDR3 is TGTGCCAGCTCACCTTTAGGTGCCCCCTCCTACGAGCAGTACTTC. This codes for CASSPLGAPSYEQYF.

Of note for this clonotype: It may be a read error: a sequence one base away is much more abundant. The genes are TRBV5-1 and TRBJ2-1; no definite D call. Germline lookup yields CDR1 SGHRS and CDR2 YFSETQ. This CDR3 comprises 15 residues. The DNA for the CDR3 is TGCGCCACCAGCATCCGGGTAAACGGCTACAATGAGCAGTTCTTC. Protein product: CATSIRVNGYNEQFF.

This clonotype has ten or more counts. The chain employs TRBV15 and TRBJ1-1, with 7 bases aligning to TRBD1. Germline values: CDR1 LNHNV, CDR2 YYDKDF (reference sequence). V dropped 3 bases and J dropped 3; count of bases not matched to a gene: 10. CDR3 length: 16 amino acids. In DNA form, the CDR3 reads TGTGCCACCAGCAGCGACACAGGGGTGGGAGACACTGAAGCTTTCTTT. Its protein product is CATSSDTGVGDTEAFF. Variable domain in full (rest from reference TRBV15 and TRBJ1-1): DAMVIQNPRYQVTQFGKPVTLSCSQTLNHNVMYWYQQKSSQAPKLLFHYYDKDFNNEADTPDNFQSRRPNTSFCFLDIRSPGLGDTAMYLCATSSDTGVGDTEAFFGQGTRLTVV.

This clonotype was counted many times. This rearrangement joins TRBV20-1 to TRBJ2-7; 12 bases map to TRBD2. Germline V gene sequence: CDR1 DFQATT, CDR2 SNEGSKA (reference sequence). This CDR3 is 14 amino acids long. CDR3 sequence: CSLAGGRNSYEQYF. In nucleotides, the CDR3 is TGCAGCCTAGCGGGAGGGAGGAACTCCTACGAGCAGTACTTC.

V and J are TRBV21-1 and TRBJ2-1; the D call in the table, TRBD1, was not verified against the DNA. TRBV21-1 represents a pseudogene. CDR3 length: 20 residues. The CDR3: CASSKAGGLRQGVSYNEQFF. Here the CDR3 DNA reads TGTGCCAGCAGCAAAGCGGGGGGGTTACGGCAGGGGGTCTCCTACAATGAGCAGTTCTTC.